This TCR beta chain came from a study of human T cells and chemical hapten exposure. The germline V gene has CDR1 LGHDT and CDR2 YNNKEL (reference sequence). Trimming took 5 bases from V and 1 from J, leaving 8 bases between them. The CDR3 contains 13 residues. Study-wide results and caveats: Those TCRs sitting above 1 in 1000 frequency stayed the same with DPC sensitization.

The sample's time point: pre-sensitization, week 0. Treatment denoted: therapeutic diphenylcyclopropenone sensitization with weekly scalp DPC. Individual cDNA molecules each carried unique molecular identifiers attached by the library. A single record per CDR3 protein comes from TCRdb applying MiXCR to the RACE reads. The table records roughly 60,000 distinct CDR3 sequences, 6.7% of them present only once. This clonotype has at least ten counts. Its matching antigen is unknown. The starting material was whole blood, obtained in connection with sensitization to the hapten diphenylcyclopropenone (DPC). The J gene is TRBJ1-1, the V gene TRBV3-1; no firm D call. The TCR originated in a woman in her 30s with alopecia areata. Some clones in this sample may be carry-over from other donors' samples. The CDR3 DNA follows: TGTGCCAGCAGCTCCGGGAAGAACACTGAAGCTTTCTTT. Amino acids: CASSSGKNTEAFF.